The rows below give T cell receptor beta chains drawn from one sample of a study of T cells in Graves' hyperthyroidism and ophthalmopathy. Via MiXCR, TCRdb re-called the multiplex PCR reads, giving one row per CDR3 protein. The table lists around 350,000 distinct CDR3 sequences, more than 14% of them singletons, with around 20% in the top ten. The sequenced material came from blood. Receptors originate from a woman aged 25-40 years with Graves' ophthalmopathy. Both conserved end residues are part of each CDR3. D genes are given only for firm matches. Rows may omit the clone size; those that give it use once, few, many or a size class.

v_call: TRBV9; j_call: TRBJ2-4; cdr3_length: 12; clone_size: -; d_call: -; cdr3_aa: CASSVPDGRMYF; cdr3_nt: TGTGCCAGCAGCGTCCCCGACGGTAGGATGTACTTC
v_call: TRBV7-9; j_call: TRBJ1-1; cdr3_length: 17; clone_size: -; d_call: -; cdr3_aa: CASSGLEGSRMDTEAFF; cdr3_nt: TGTGCCAGCAGCGGACTAGAAGGGTCGCGGATGGACACTGAAGCTTTCTTT
v_call: TRBV27; j_call: TRBJ2-7; cdr3_length: 19; clone_size: many; d_call: TRBD1; cdr3_aa: CASSSPLTGQLLRGHEQYF; cdr3_nt: TGTGCCAGCAGTTCCCCCCTTACGGGACAGCTCCTACGAGGGCACGAGCAGTACTTC
v_call: TRBV6-1; j_call: TRBJ2-3; cdr3_length: 15; clone_size: -; d_call: TRBD1; cdr3_aa: CASSVQGAGTDTQYF; cdr3_nt: TGTGCCAGCAGCGTACAGGGGGCCGGCACAGATACGCAGTATTTT
v_call: TRBV3-1; j_call: TRBJ1-4; cdr3_length: 15; clone_size: few; d_call: -; cdr3_aa: CASSLGQAANEKLFF; cdr3_nt: TGTGCCAGCAGCCTAGGCCAGGCGGCTAATGAAAAACTGTTTTTT
v_call: TRBV18; j_call: TRBJ2-7; cdr3_length: 14; clone_size: many; d_call: -; cdr3_aa: CASSLEGTAGEQYF; cdr3_nt: TGTGCCAGCTCGCTCGAGGGGACCGCTGGTGAGCAGTACTTC
v_call: TRBV27; j_call: TRBJ2-7; cdr3_length: 11; clone_size: many; d_call: TRBD1; cdr3_aa: CASRTGVEQYF; cdr3_nt: TGTGCCAGCAGGACAGGGGTCGAGCAGTACTTC
v_call: TRBV6-1; j_call: TRBJ1-3; cdr3_length: 17; clone_size: few; d_call: -; cdr3_aa: CASLNKWRSAQGNTIYF; cdr3_nt: TGTGCCAGCCTTAATAAGTGGAGATCGGCCCAGGGAAACACCATATATTTT
v_call: TRBV9; j_call: TRBJ2-7; cdr3_length: 18; clone_size: many; d_call: TRBD1; cdr3_aa: CASSPRPGTGLGDREQYF; cdr3_nt: TGTGCCAGCAGCCCCCGTCCCGGGACAGGGCTCGGGGATCGCGAGCAGTACTTC
v_call: TRBV30; j_call: TRBJ2-5; cdr3_length: 13; clone_size: many; d_call: -; cdr3_aa: CAWSQGVLETQYF; cdr3_nt: TGTGCCTGGAGTCAAGGGGTTTTGGAGACCCAGTACTTC
v_call: TRBV6-9; j_call: TRBJ2-1; cdr3_length: 16; clone_size: -; d_call: TRBD1; cdr3_aa: CASSFPDRGPYNEQFF; cdr3_nt: TGTGCCAGCAGTTTCCCGGACAGGGGCCCCTACAATGAGCAGTTCTTC
v_call: TRBV7-9; j_call: TRBJ1-3; cdr3_length: 14; clone_size: -; d_call: -; cdr3_aa: CASITPASGNTIYF; cdr3_nt: TGTGCCAGCATCACGCCGGCCTCTGGAAACACCATATATTTT
v_call: TRBV28; j_call: TRBJ2-2; cdr3_length: 16; clone_size: many; d_call: TRBD2; cdr3_aa: CASSPWRGANTGELFF; cdr3_nt: TGTGCCAGCAGTCCTTGGCGGGGGGCGAACACCGGGGAGCTGTTTTTT
v_call: TRBV29-1; j_call: TRBJ1-1; cdr3_length: 13; clone_size: few; d_call: -; cdr3_aa: CSIRPIGNTEAFF; cdr3_nt: TGCAGCATACGTCCCATCGGGAACACTGAAGCTTTCTTT
v_call: TRBV20-1; j_call: TRBJ2-1; cdr3_length: 15; clone_size: many; d_call: TRBD1; cdr3_aa: CSASPPQGDGNEQFF; cdr3_nt: TGCAGTGCTAGTCCCCCCCAGGGGGACGGCAATGAGCAGTTCTTC
v_call: TRBV28; j_call: TRBJ2-7; cdr3_length: 13; clone_size: -; d_call: -; cdr3_aa: CASSLLGTSLLHF; cdr3_nt: TGTGCCAGCAGTTTACTCGGGACTTCGCTCCTCCACTTC
v_call: TRBV3-1; j_call: TRBJ2-7; cdr3_length: 14; clone_size: many; d_call: -; cdr3_aa: CASSPSGQNYEQYF; cdr3_nt: TGTGCCAGCAGCCCCAGTGGTCAGAACTACGAGCAGTACTTC
v_call: TRBV4-1; j_call: TRBJ1-5; cdr3_length: 18; clone_size: -; d_call: -; cdr3_aa: CASSQDFERADSNQPQHF; cdr3_nt: TGCGCCAGCAGCCAAGATTTTGAACGGGCAGATAGCAATCAGCCCCAGCATTTT
v_call: TRBV24-1; j_call: TRBJ2-3; cdr3_length: 17; clone_size: -; d_call: TRBD2; cdr3_aa: CATAPAGGLIGVDTQYF; cdr3_nt: TGTGCCACCGCCCCCGCGGGGGGCCTTATAGGGGTAGATACGCAGTATTTT
v_call: TRBV4-1; j_call: TRBJ1-1; cdr3_length: 16; clone_size: many; d_call: -; cdr3_aa: CASRLDEGRGGAEAFF; cdr3_nt: TGCGCCAGCAGGCTCGATGAAGGTAGGGGAGGTGCTGAAGCTTTCTTT
v_call: TRBV30; j_call: TRBJ2-1; cdr3_length: 15; clone_size: -; d_call: TRBD2; cdr3_aa: CAWVAGVGSYNEQFF; cdr3_nt: TGTGCCTGGGTTGCGGGAGTGGGGTCCTACAATGAGCAGTTCTTC
v_call: TRBV6-2/TRBV6-3; j_call: TRBJ2-7; cdr3_length: 13; clone_size: many; d_call: -; cdr3_aa: CASSIGQTYEQYF; cdr3_nt: TGTGCCAGCAGTATAGGACAGACCTACGAGCAGTACTTC
v_call: TRBV20-1; j_call: TRBJ2-5; cdr3_length: 12; clone_size: -; d_call: -; cdr3_aa: CSAEEIQETQYF; cdr3_nt: TGCAGTGCTGAGGAGATCCAAGAGACCCAGTACTTC
v_call: TRBV27; j_call: TRBJ2-5; cdr3_length: 15; clone_size: many; d_call: -; cdr3_aa: CASSLIPTTGTSQYF; cdr3_nt: TGTGCCAGCAGTTTGATCCCGACAACAGGTACCTCCCAGTACTTC
v_call: TRBV27; j_call: TRBJ2-6; cdr3_length: 13; clone_size: many; d_call: -; cdr3_aa: CASRDAGANVLTF; cdr3_nt: TGTGCCAGCAGGGATGCTGGGGCCAACGTCCTGACTTTC
v_call: TRBV16; j_call: TRBJ2-2; cdr3_length: 16; clone_size: many; d_call: -; cdr3_aa: CASSQVGALNTGELFF; cdr3_nt: TGTGCCAGCAGCCAAGTCGGGGCACTGAACACCGGGGAGCTGTTTTTT
v_call: TRBV28; j_call: TRBJ2-7; cdr3_length: 14; clone_size: many; d_call: -; cdr3_aa: CASSFGRPNYEQYF; cdr3_nt: TGTGCCAGCAGTTTTGGCAGACCCAACTACGAGCAGTACTTC
v_call: TRBV15; j_call: TRBJ1-4; cdr3_length: 15; clone_size: -; d_call: -; cdr3_aa: CATSGYEGGREKLFF; cdr3_nt: TGTGCCACCAGCGGATACGAGGGGGGGAGAGAAAAACTGTTTTTT
v_call: TRBV20-1; j_call: TRBJ1-5; cdr3_length: 14; clone_size: many; d_call: -; cdr3_aa: CSARGDRLNQPQHF; cdr3_nt: TGCAGTGCTAGGGGAGACAGACTGAATCAGCCCCAGCATTTT
v_call: TRBV10-3; j_call: TRBJ2-7; cdr3_length: 12; clone_size: -; d_call: -; cdr3_aa: CAISDGSPGQYF; cdr3_nt: TGTGCCATCAGTGACGGCAGTCCTGGGCAGTACTTC
v_call: TRBV14; j_call: TRBJ1-2; cdr3_length: 16; clone_size: -; d_call: TRBD1; cdr3_aa: CASSQRLTGASYGYTF; cdr3_nt: TGTGCCAGCAGCCAGCGCCTCACAGGGGCGAGCTATGGCTACACCTTC
v_call: TRBV27; j_call: TRBJ2-7; cdr3_length: 15; clone_size: few; d_call: TRBD2; cdr3_aa: CATREGGGPNYEQYF; cdr3_nt: TGTGCCACCCGGGAGGGGGGGGGGCCGAACTACGAGCAGTACTTC
v_call: TRBV7-4; j_call: TRBJ1-5; cdr3_length: 14; clone_size: many; d_call: -; cdr3_aa: CASSPDRKGQPQHF; cdr3_nt: TGTGCCAGCAGCCCCGACAGGAAAGGTCAGCCCCAGCATTTT
v_call: TRBV20-1; j_call: TRBJ1-1; cdr3_length: 12; clone_size: many; d_call: -; cdr3_aa: CSVWQTNTEAFF; cdr3_nt: TGCAGTGTTTGGCAGACGAACACTGAAGCTTTCTTT
v_call: TRBV20-1; j_call: TRBJ1-5; cdr3_length: 15; clone_size: many; d_call: -; cdr3_aa: CSATRQNWGNQPQHF; cdr3_nt: TGCAGTGCTACCAGACAGAACTGGGGCAATCAGCCCCAGCATTTT
v_call: TRBV20-1; j_call: TRBJ2-1; cdr3_length: 16; clone_size: many; d_call: -; cdr3_aa: CSATPLGQSVFNEQFF; cdr3_nt: TGCAGTGCAACACCACTCGGACAGAGTGTATTCAATGAGCAGTTCTTC
v_call: TRBV7-9; j_call: TRBJ1-6; cdr3_length: 15; clone_size: -; d_call: -; cdr3_aa: CASSRYSDRNSPLHF; cdr3_nt: TGTGCCAGCAGCCGATATTCAGACAGGAATTCACCCCTCCACTTT
v_call: TRBV5-1; j_call: TRBJ2-3; cdr3_length: 15; clone_size: -; d_call: -; cdr3_aa: CASSLVPRSTDTQYF; cdr3_nt: TGCGCCAGCAGCTTGGTCCCAAGAAGCACAGATACGCAGTATTTT
v_call: TRBV29-1; j_call: TRBJ2-3; cdr3_length: 14; clone_size: many; d_call: -; cdr3_aa: CSADPGPSTDTQYF; cdr3_nt: TGCAGCGCCGACCCGGGACCTAGCACAGATACGCAGTATTTT
v_call: TRBV3-1; j_call: TRBJ1-6; cdr3_length: 12; clone_size: many; d_call: -; cdr3_aa: CASSRGRRPLHF; cdr3_nt: TGTGCCAGCAGCCGAGGTAGGAGACCCCTCCACTTT